This T cell receptor (beta chain) came from a study of T cells in Graves' hyperthyroidism and ophthalmopathy. Study results and caveats: A median roughly 6.6 months before onset, the model predicted ophthalmopathy. A 13 V-J signature model discriminated ophthalmopathy versus stable hyperthyroidism.

This clonotype was counted at least ten times. Its antigen is still unknown. V dropped 2 bases and J dropped 4; count of bases not matched to a gene: 4. Looked up from germline, CDR1 is PRHDT and CDR2 is FYEKMQ (reference sequence). The CDR3 totals 15 residues. TCR beta CDR3 regions were amplified from RNA. Primed by the HTBI set, a first-round RT-PCR was run on the TCR CDR3. From the multiplex PCR reads, TCRdb called clonotypes with MiXCR, one entry per CDR3 protein. Here the sample spans nearly 250,000 distinct CDR3 sequences, roughly 15% being singletons. Based on clinical symptoms, serum thyroxine and TRAb, thyroid ultrasound and orbital computed tomography, diagnoses were reached.

The sample comprised blood. This receptor was obtained from a woman aged 18-29 years with Graves' ophthalmopathy. The V gene is TRBV13, the J gene TRBJ2-1; 8 bases fit TRBD1. The CDR3 loop is CASSLTGQGYNEQFF. As DNA, the CDR3 is TGTGCCAGCAGCTTAACAGGACAGGGATACAATGAGCAGTTCTTC. Drawing the rest from reference TRBV13 and TRBJ2-1, the complete variable domain is AAGVIQSPRHLIKEKRETATLKCYPIPRHDTVYWYQQGPGQDPQFLISFYEKMQSDKGSIPDRFSAQQFSDYHSELNMSSLELGDSALYFCASSLTGQGYNEQFFGPGTRLTVL.